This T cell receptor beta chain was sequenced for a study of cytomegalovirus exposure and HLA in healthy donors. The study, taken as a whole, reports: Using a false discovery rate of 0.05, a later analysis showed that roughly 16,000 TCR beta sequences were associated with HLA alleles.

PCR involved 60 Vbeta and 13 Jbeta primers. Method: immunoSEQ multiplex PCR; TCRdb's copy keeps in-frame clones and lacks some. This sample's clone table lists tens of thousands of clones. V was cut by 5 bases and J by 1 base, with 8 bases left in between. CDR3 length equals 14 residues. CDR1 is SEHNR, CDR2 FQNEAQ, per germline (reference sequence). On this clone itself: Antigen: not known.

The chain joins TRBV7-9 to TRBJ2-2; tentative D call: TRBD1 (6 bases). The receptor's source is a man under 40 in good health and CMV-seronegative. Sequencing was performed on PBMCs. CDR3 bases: TGTGCCAGCAGCCGGACAGTGAACACCGGGGAGCTGTTTTTT. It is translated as CASSRTVNTGELFF.